This entry lists 5 T cell receptor beta chains sequenced from one sample in a study of circulating CD8 cells and anti-PD-1 response in melanoma. From live CD3+CD8+TCRalphabeta+ cells, four PD-1 and/or TIGIT subsets were sorted. The QIAseq Immune Repertoire TCR panel built the libraries from around 15 ng of total RNA. Each CDR3 protein gets one entry after TCRdb re-called the reads with MiXCR. In the table there are roughly 500 distinct CDR3 sequences, 7% to 9% of which are singletons. Material: CD8+ T cells from PBMCs, obtained at baseline or after one month of anti-PD-1 therapy (not recorded which). These receptors were taken from a human donor with melanoma.

This clonotype is deemed large. This sequence joins TRBV19 and TRBJ1-2, with D tentatively TRBD1 (5 bases). Trimming took 1 base from V and 0 from J, leaving 12 bases between them. Per germline, CDR1 LNHDA and CDR2 SQIVND (reference sequence). The length of the CDR3 is 16 residues. The CDR3 nucleotides are TGTGCCAGTAGTATAGGGTCGGGGACGGCTAACTATGGCTACACCTTC. Protein product: CASSIGSGTANYGYTF.

Remarks on this clonotype: One base away lies a much larger clone, so this may be a sequencing read error. The V gene is TRBV30, the J gene TRBJ2-7, with D possibly TRBD2 on 5 matching bases. Per germline, CDR1 GTSNPN and CDR2 SVGIG (reference sequence). This CDR3 has 10 amino acids. V was trimmed by 8 bases and J by 4 bases, leaving 9 bases between them. CDR3 in DNA: TGTGCCCGGGGAGATTACGAGCAGTACTTC. This sequence encodes CARGDYEQYF.

This clonotype is large within its sample. This chain connects TRBV29-1 to TRBJ1-2, with D unclear. This CDR3 contains 12 residues. V was trimmed by 3 bases and J by 1 base, leaving 6 bases between them. CDR1 is SQVTM, CDR2 ANQGSEA, per germline. The CDR3 sequence is CSVEGNNYGYTF. The CDR3 region has the DNA TGCAGCGTTGAGGGAAATAACTATGGCTACACCTTC.

This clonotype ranks as large. V and J are TRBV30 and TRBJ2-1; D is uncertain. The V gene lost 3 bases and the J gene lost 7 bases, with 13 bases spanning the gap. Germline V gene lookup returns CDR1 GTSNPN and CDR2 SVGIG (reference sequence). The CDR3 sequence is 13 residues long. CDR3 nucleotide sequence: TGTGCCTGGAGCCCCCTAAGGGTGAATGAGCAGTTCTTC. Translated: CAWSPLRVNEQFF.

In this sample, this clonotype is large. This chain links TRBV28 with TRBJ1-3; D not resolved. Trimming took off 4 bases at V and 0 bases at J, with 13 bases between the two ends. Germline CDR1 reads MDHEN; CDR2 reads SYDVKM. The CDR3 contains 16 residues. The DNA for the CDR3 is TGTGCCAGCAGTTCCAACAGAGCATTCTCTGGAAACACCATATATTTT. Its translation is CASSSNRAFSGNTIYF.